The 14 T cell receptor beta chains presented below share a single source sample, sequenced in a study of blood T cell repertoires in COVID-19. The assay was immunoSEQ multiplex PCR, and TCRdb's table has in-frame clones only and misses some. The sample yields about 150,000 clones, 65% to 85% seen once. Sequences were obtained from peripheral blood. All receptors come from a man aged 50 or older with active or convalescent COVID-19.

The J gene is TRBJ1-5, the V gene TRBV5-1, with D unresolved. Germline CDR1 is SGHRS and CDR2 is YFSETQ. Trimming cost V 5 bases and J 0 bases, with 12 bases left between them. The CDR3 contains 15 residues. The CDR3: CASRPNTDSNQPQHF. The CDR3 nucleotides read TGCGCCAGCAGGCCCAATACAGATAGCAATCAGCCCCAGCATTTT. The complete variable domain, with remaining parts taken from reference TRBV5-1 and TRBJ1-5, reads KAGVTQTPRYLIKTRGQQVTLSCSPISGHRSVSWYQQTPGQGLQFLFEYFSETQRNKGNFPGRFSGRQFSNSRSEMNVSTLELGDSALYLCASRPNTDSNQPQHFGDGTRLSIL.

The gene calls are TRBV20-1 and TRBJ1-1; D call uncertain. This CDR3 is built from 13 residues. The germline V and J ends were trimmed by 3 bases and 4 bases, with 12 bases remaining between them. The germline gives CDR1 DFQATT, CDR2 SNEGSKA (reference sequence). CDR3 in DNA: TGCAGTGCTAGTGCGGCCTGGGCCACTGAAGCTTTCTTT. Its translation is CSASAAWATEAFF.

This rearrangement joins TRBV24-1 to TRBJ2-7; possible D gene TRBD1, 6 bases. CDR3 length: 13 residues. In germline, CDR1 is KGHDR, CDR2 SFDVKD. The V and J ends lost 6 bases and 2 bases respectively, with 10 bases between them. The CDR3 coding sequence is TGTGCCACCAGTCTGACAGGAGCCTACGAGCAGTACTTC. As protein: CATSLTGAYEQYF.

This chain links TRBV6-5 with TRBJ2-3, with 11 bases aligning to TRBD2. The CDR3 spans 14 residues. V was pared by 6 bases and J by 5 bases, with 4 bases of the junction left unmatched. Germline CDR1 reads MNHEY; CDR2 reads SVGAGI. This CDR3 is CASRTGLAGDTQYF. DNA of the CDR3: TGTGCCAGCAGGACCGGACTAGCGGGAGATACGCAGTATTTT.

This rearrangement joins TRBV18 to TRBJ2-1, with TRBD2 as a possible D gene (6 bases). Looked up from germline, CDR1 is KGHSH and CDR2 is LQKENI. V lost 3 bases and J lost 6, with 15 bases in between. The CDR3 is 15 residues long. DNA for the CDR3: TGTGCCAGCTCACCCCCCCCGGGAGTGATCAATGAGCAGTTCTTC. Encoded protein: CASSPPPGVINEQFF.

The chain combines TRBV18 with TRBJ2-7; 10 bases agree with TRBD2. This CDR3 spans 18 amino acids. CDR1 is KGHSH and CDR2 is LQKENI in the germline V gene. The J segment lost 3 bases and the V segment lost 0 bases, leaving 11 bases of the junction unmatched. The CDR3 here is CASSPPASGSSQDYEQYF. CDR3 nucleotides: TGTGCCAGCTCACCACCCGCTAGCGGGAGTTCTCAAGACTACGAGCAGTACTTC. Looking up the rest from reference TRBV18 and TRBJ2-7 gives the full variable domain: NAGVMQNPRHLVRRRGQEARLRCSPMKGHSHVYWYRQLPEEGLKFMVYLQKENIIDESGMPKERFSAEFPKEGPSILRIQQVVRGDSAAYFCASSPPASGSSQDYEQYFGPGTRLTVT.

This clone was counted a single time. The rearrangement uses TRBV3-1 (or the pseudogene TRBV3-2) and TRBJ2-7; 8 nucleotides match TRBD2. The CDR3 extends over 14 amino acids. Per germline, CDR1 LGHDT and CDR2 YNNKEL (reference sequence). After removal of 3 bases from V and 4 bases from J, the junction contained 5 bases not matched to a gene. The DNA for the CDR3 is TGTGCCAGCAGCCAGGGACTAGGGGGTTACGAGCAGTACTTC. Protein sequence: CASSQGLGGYEQYF.

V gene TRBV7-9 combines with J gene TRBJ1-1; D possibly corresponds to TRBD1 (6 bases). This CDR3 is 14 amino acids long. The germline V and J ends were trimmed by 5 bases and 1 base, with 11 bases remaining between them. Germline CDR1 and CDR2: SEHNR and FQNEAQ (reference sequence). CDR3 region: CASSPSTGNTEAFF. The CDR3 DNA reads TGTGCCAGCAGCCCCTCGACAGGGAACACTGAAGCTTTCTTT.

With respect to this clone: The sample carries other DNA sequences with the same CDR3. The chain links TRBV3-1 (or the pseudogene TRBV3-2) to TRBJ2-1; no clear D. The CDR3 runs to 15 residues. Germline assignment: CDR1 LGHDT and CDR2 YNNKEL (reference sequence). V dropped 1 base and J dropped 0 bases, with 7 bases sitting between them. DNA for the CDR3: TGTGCCAGCAGCCAAGGCGGTAGCTCCTACAATGAGCAGTTCTTC. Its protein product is CASSQGGSSYNEQFF.

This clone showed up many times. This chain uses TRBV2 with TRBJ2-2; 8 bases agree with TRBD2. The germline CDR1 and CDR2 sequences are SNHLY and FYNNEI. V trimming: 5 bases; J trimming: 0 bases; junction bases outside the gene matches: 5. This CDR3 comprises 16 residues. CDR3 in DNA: TGTGCCAGCAGTCGGGAGGGCCAGGCGAACACCGGGGAGCTGTTTTTT. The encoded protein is CASSREGQANTGELFF.

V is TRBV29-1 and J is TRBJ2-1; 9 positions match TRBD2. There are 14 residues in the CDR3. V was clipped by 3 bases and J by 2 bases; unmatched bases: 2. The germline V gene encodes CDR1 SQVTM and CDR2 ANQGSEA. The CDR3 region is CSVEASGTYNEQFF. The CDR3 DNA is TGCAGCGTTGAGGCTAGCGGGACCTACAATGAGCAGTTCTTC.

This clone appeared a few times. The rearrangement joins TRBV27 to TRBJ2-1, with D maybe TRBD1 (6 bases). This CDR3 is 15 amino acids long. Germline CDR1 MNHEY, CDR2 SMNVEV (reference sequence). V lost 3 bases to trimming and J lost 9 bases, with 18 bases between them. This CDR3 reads CASSFVAGAPSEQFF. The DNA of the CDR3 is TGTGCCAGCAGTTTCGTGGCAGGGGCCCCGAGTGAGCAGTTCTTC.

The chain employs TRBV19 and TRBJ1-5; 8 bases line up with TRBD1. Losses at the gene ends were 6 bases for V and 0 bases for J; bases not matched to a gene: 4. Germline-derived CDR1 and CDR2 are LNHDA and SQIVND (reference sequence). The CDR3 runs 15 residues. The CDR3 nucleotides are TGTGCCAGTAGGGACAGGGTAAATAGCAATCAGCCCCAGCATTTT. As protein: CASRDRVNSNQPQHF.

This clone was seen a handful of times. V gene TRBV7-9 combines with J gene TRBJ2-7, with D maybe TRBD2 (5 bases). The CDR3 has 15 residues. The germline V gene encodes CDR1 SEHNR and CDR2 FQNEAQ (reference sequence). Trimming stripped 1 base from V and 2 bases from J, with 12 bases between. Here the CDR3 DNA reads TGTGCCAGCAGCTTAGACGGGCTAGCAGCCTACGAGCAGTACTTC. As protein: CASSLDGLAAYEQYF.